The sequence of this TCR beta chain was determined in a study of glioma-infiltrating T cells. The CDR3 is 13 residues long. The germline gives CDR1 MNHEY, CDR2 SVGEGT. TCR alpha and beta CDR3 regions were amplified from RNA using iRepertoire nested multiplex PCR. Tissue mRNA or PBMC total RNA, 100-400 ng, went into one-step reverse transcription and amplification. In TCRdb, the multiplex PCR reads were re-called with MiXCR into one record per CDR3 protein. The profile shows approximately 110,000 distinct CDR3 sequences, more than 20% of them singletons. In the case of this clonotype: What it recognizes is unknown. A much more abundant neighbour one base away suggests this may be a read error.

Study results and caveats: Tissue-blood divergence was below expectation in non-neoplastic patients, above in gliomas. CDR3 overlap between tissue and blood was very small.

The sequencing input was glioma tissue, nonneoplastic brain tissue, or PBMCs (not recorded which). This TCR was sampled from a human donor with low-grade glioma or glioblastoma, undergoing nonglioma brain surgery, or in good health (not recorded which). This sequence joins TRBV6-2 or TRBV6-3 and TRBJ2-3; 9 bases match TRBD2. The CDR3 bases are TGTGCCAGCAGGATAGCGGGAGAAGATACGCGGTATTTT. Amino acid sequence: CASRIAGEDTRYF.